The 24 T cell receptor beta chains presented below share a single source sample, sequenced in a study of molecular identifiers for immune sequencing clone quantification. TCRdb fed the PCR reads into MiXCR, producing one record per CDR3 protein. The repertoire holds around 460,000 distinct CDR3 sequences, with about a quarter as singletons. Sequencing was done on a sample of naive CD8+ T cells from blood, with Jurkat cell RNA spiked in. The subset here: FACS-sorted CD8+CD4-CCR7+CD45RA+ naive T cells. Receptors were obtained from a human donor in good health. Some libraries in this study had Jurkat cell RNA spiked in.

On this clonotype itself: This may stem from a read error, because a much larger clone lies one nucleotide away. J is TRBJ1-1 and V is TRBV4-1; no firm D call. CDR1 and CDR2 (germline): MGHRA, YSYEKL. The CDR3 has 15 amino acids. In DNA, the CDR3 is TGCGCCAGCAGCCAAGAATTGGGAATAGACACTGCAGCTTTCTTT. Protein sequence: CASSQELGIDTAAFF.

This clonotype was seen many times. The chain is built from TRBV2 and TRBJ2-3; TRBD2 aligns across 15 bases. Germline values: CDR1 SNHLY, CDR2 FYNNEI. The junction had 10 bases not matched to a gene; V was cut back by 4 bases and J by 5 bases. CDR3 length: 18 residues. This CDR3 is CASSGASGLAGGQDTQYF. CDR3 sequence (DNA): TGTGCCAGCAGTGGAGCCTCAGGACTAGCGGGGGGGCAAGATACGCAGTATTTT.

This clonotype was seen at least ten times. V gene TRBV7-9 combines with J gene TRBJ2-7; a weak D match, TRBD2 (5 bases). CDR1 and CDR2 (germline): SEHNR, FQNEAQ (reference sequence). This CDR3 region has 13 residues. The V and J ends lost 11 bases and 1 base respectively, with 15 bases between them. CDR3 residues: CAGEGRESYEQYF. CDR3 DNA sequence: TGTGCCGGGGAAGGACGGGAATCCTACGAGCAGTACTTC.

This clonotype has a count of ten or more. The chain links TRBV5-1 to TRBJ2-4; the match to TRBD2 covers 7 bases. The trim removed 3 bases at V and 0 bases at J, leaving 9 bases unmatched. CDR1 and CDR2 (germline): SGHRS, YFSETQ. CDR3 length: 17 residues. The DNA for the CDR3 is TGCGCCAGCAGCTCCACGACAAGCGGGATAGCCAAAAACATTCAGTACTTC. It translates to CASSSTTSGIAKNIQYF.

About this clonotype: The final CDR3 position lacks the conserved phenylalanine or tryptophan, pointing to a likely read error. The chain carries TRBV28 and TRBJ1-5; D is unresolved. The V end was cut by 4 bases, the J end by 7 bases, with 8 bases between. The germline V gene encodes CDR1 MDHEN and CDR2 SYDVKM. The CDR3 length is 12 residues. CDR3: CASSYPGQPQHL. The CDR3 coding sequence is TGTGCCAGCAGTTATCCGGGCCAGCCCCAGCATCTT.

The J gene is TRBJ2-7, the V gene TRBV11-2; 11 nucleotides line up with TRBD1. The CDR3 extends over 16 amino acids. The V gene's germline CDR1 is SGHAT and CDR2 FQNNGV. V lost 5 bases and J lost 5; bases outside the gene matches: 11. The CDR3 reads CASSPHIGQGANEQYF. The DNA of the CDR3 is TGTGCCAGCAGCCCACACATCGGACAGGGGGCCAACGAGCAGTACTTC.

V gene TRBV7-9 combines with J gene TRBJ2-2, with 7 positions matching TRBD1. Looked up from germline, CDR1 is SEHNR and CDR2 is FQNEAQ (reference sequence). V was pared by 7 bases and J by 2 bases, with 4 bases of the junction left unmatched. The CDR3 is made up of 14 amino acids. CDR3 loop: CASTGQINTGELFF. As DNA, the CDR3 is TGTGCCAGCACGGGACAGATCAACACCGGGGAGCTGTTTTTT.

There are many counts of this clonotype. V and J are TRBV6-5 and TRBJ2-7, with 7 bases that match TRBD2. Germline CDR1 reads MNHEY; CDR2 reads SVGAGI. Losses at the gene ends were 2 bases for V and 3 bases for J; bases not matched to a gene: 7. The CDR3 length is 15 residues. The CDR3, as DNA: TGTGCCAGCAGTTACGTCTCTAGCGGAGACTACGAGCAGTACTTC. Protein: CASSYVSSGDYEQYF.

This clonotype was observed at least ten times. This sequence joins TRBV5-1 and TRBJ2-7, with a possible D match to TRBD2 (5 bases). CDR1 and CDR2 (germline): SGHRS, YFSETQ. The CDR3 covers 15 residues. The germline V and J ends were trimmed by 4 bases and 2 bases, with 16 bases remaining between them. The chain's CDR3 is CASSPIGGRPYEQYF. DNA for the CDR3: TGCGCCAGCAGCCCAATCGGAGGACGCCCCTACGAGCAGTACTTC.

This clonotype has more than one count but fewer than ten. The rearrangement uses TRBV6-2 or TRBV6-3 and TRBJ2-3, with TRBD2 identical over 7 bases. The ends lost 2 bases at V and 2 bases at J; junction bases unmatched: 7. The CDR3 contains 16 residues. CDR1 is MNHEY and CDR2 is SVGEGT in the germline V gene. CDR3 sequence: CASSYGGDSPTDTQYF. For the CDR3, the DNA is TGTGCCAGCAGTTACGGGGGGGATTCCCCCACAGATACGCAGTATTTT.

The genes are TRBV5-3 and TRBJ1-2, with no clear D. TRBV5-3 is assigned to the ORF class and has an uncertain function. The CDR3 runs to 15 residues. Deletions cut 8 bases from V and 0 bases from J, with 17 bases between. Written as DNA, the CDR3 is TGTGCCAGCAGCCTTCTTCCAGCTCCTAACTATGGCTACACCTTC. Its translation: CASSLLPAPNYGYTF.

The rearrangement links TRBV10-2 to TRBJ1-1; perhaps TRBD1 as D (6 bases). CDR3 length: 12 amino acids. From germline, CDR1 is WSHSY and CDR2 SAAADI. Trimming removed 7 bases from V and 9 bases from J, with 15 bases in between. The CDR3 coding sequence is TGCGCCAGCAAAGGACAGCCACCACAAGCTTTCTTT. Translated, it gives CASKGQPPQAFF.

With regard to this clonotype: This may be a read error, as it is one base from a much larger clone. V gene TRBV5-3 combines with J gene TRBJ1-3, with 9 positions matching TRBD1. TRBV5-3 is treated as an ORF (open reading frame) with a function not yet certain. The CDR3 is 14 residues long. CDR3 nucleotide sequence: TGTGCCAGCAGCTTACAGGGGGCTGGAAGCACCATATATTTT. It is translated as CASSLQGAGSTIYF.

This clonotype has at least ten counts. V usage is TRBV7-9 and J usage is TRBJ1-1; D uncertain. The CDR3 runs 12 residues. The germline V and J ends were trimmed by 2 bases and 5 bases, with 6 bases remaining between them. The germline CDR1 and CDR2 sequences are SEHNR and FQNEAQ (reference sequence). The CDR3 protein is CASSLMETEAFF. CDR3 bases: TGTGCCAGCAGCTTAATGGAGACTGAAGCTTTCTTT.

Concerning this clonotype itself: A junction end diverges from the germline sequence, so it may reflect a read error. The chain uses TRBV5-6 and TRBJ1-1; D unresolved. The CDR3 has 12 amino acids. CDR1 and CDR2 (germline): SGHDT, YYEEEE. The CDR3 DNA sequence: TGTGGCAGCAGCTTGAGCAGGTCTGAAGCTTTCTTT. Translation: CGSSLSRSEAFF.

The chain has TRBV4-1 and TRBJ1-2, with a possible D match to TRBD1 (5 bases). Germline-derived CDR1 and CDR2 are MGHRA and YSYEKL. The CDR3 runs 16 residues. Trimming left V 0 bases short and J 0 bases short, with 11 bases between. The CDR3 loop reads CASSQDLRTSNYGYTF. The CDR3, as DNA: TGCGCCAGCAGCCAAGATCTCAGGACATCTAACTATGGCTACACCTTC.

This clonotype was picked up a small number of times. The chain is built from TRBV29-1 and TRBJ2-7; no definite D call. Trimming took off 4 bases at V and 4 bases at J, with 8 bases between the two ends. The CDR3 is made up of 11 amino acids. The germline V gene has CDR1 SQVTM and CDR2 ANQGSEA. This CDR3 is CSVASDYEQYF. The DNA for the CDR3 is TGCAGCGTTGCTAGTGATTACGAGCAGTACTTC.

The chain carries TRBV6-2 or TRBV6-3 and TRBJ2-2; 10 positions agree with TRBD2. CDR1 MNHEY and CDR2 SVGEGT come from the germline V gene. The CDR3 runs to 15 residues. Trimming took 2 bases from V and 6 from J; bases not matched to a gene: 3. The CDR3 DNA reads TGTGCCAGCAGTTACAGCGGGGGGGCCGCCGGGGAGCTGTTTTTT. Amino acids: CASSYSGGAAGELFF.

The table lists this clonotype with a few counts. The chain couples TRBV10-2 to TRBJ1-1; D unresolved. Trimming took off 8 bases at V and 6 bases at J, with 19 bases between the two ends. There are 14 residues in the CDR3. Germline V lookup: CDR1 WSHSY, CDR2 SAAADI. The CDR3 is CASADDGGSSEAFF. The DNA of the CDR3 is TGCGCCAGCGCAGACGACGGTGGGTCTTCTGAAGCTTTCTTT.

J is TRBJ2-1 and V is TRBV21-1; TRBD2, the D gene given by the table, was not confirmed from the DNA. TRBV21-1 is a documented pseudogene. The CDR3 spans 20 residues. The chain's CDR3 is CASSPSSGRTPRAIYNEQFF. CDR3 DNA: TGTGCCAGCAGCCCATCTAGCGGGAGAACACCCCGGGCAATATACAATGAGCAGTTCTTC.

This clonotype has more than one count but fewer than ten. The V and J genes are TRBV12-3 or TRBV12-4 and TRBJ1-2; 7 bases match TRBD1. This CDR3 is built from 12 residues. V shed 7 bases and J 6 bases; nucleotides not matched to a gene: 5. CDR3 in DNA: TGTGCCAGCACCCACACAGGGGATGGCTACACCTTC. The encoded protein is CASTHTGDGYTF.

V gene TRBV19 combines with J gene TRBJ1-1, with unresolved D. Trimming stripped 6 bases from V and 6 bases from J, with 8 bases between. The germline V gene encodes CDR1 LNHDA and CDR2 SQIVND (reference sequence). The CDR3 spans 11 residues. The CDR3 coding sequence is TGTGCCAGTAGAATCGGTCCTGAAGCTTTCTTT. Protein product: CASRIGPEAFF.

Only a few counts were recorded for this clonotype. The V call is TRBV9, the J call TRBJ2-6; 8 bases match TRBD1. The CDR3 covers 17 residues. V lost 4 bases and J lost 0; bases outside the gene matches: 6. Germline V lookup: CDR1 SGDLS, CDR2 YYNGEE. CDR3 residues: CASSHDRGLSGANVLTF. The CDR3 coding sequence is TGTGCCAGCAGCCACGACAGGGGTCTCTCTGGGGCCAACGTCCTGACTTTC.

This clonotype has only a few counts. V usage is TRBV18 and J usage is TRBJ2-7; D is uncertain. The CDR3 spans 15 residues. Germline loops: CDR1 KGHSH, CDR2 LQKENI. Deletions cut 4 bases from V and 1 base from J, with 14 bases between. The CDR3 region is CASSRLETGSYEQYF. In DNA, the CDR3 is TGTGCCAGCTCACGGCTCGAGACGGGTTCCTACGAGCAGTACTTC.